The rows below give T cell receptor beta chains drawn from one sample of a study of T cell responses to AZD1222 COVID-19 vaccine. Method: immunoSEQ multiplex PCR; TCRdb's copy keeps in-frame clones and lacks some. The table has approximately 300,000 clones, 90% to 95% seen once; the top ten hold about 0.5%. Specimen: peripheral blood, collected 28 days after the second AZD1222 dose. These receptors all come from an adult who received the AZD1222 COVID-19 vaccine. Both conserved end residues are part of each CDR3. D genes are given only for firm matches. The size of a clone is reported for some rows only, either as once, few or many, or as a class for expanded clones.

V gene: TRBV7-8
J gene: TRBJ2-1
D gene: -
clone size: -
CDR3 DNA: TGTGCCAGCAGTCCTCGCCCCGGACTTAGCTCCTACAATGAGCAGTTCTTC
CDR3 protein: CASSPRPGLSSYNEQFF

V gene: TRBV2
J gene: TRBJ2-3
D gene: TRBD2
clone size: once
CDR3 DNA: TGTGCCAGCAGACCGGGGGCTAGCGGGAGAGGGGCAGATACGCAGTATTTT
CDR3 protein: CASRPGASGRGADTQYF

V gene: TRBV6-5
J gene: TRBJ1-3
D gene: -
clone size: -
CDR3 DNA: TGTGCCAGCAACGGGGGGGCTGGAAACACCATATATTTT
CDR3 protein: CASNGGAGNTIYF

V gene: TRBV13
J gene: TRBJ2-1
D gene: -
clone size: -
CDR3 DNA: TGTGCCAGCAGCTTGGTAAGCCCAGGCGCGCAGTTCTTC
CDR3 protein: CASSLVSPGAQFF

V gene: TRBV19
J gene: TRBJ1-1
D gene: -
clone size: -
CDR3 DNA: TGTGCCAGTAGAAACCCCGGGGGCGCCGACACTGAAGCTTTCTTT
CDR3 protein: CASRNPGGADTEAFF

V gene: TRBV4-1
J gene: TRBJ1-3
D gene: -
clone size: -
CDR3 DNA: TGCGCCAGCAGCCAAGATGGGTTGGGCAGAAACACCATATATTTT
CDR3 protein: CASSQDGLGRNTIYF

V gene: TRBV15
J gene: TRBJ2-7
D gene: -
clone size: -
CDR3 DNA: TGTGCCACCGAATGCTACGAGCAGTACTTC
CDR3 protein: CATECYEQYF

V gene: TRBV11-2
J gene: TRBJ1-4
D gene: -
clone size: -
CDR3 DNA: TGTGCCAGCTCCCAGGGCCCTTCAACTAATGAAAAACTGTTTTTT
CDR3 protein: CASSQGPSTNEKLFF

V gene: TRBV7-9
J gene: TRBJ2-1
D gene: -
clone size: -
CDR3 DNA: TGTGCCAGCAGCTTACAGCCGGGGGACGGGGGTGAGCAGTTCTTC
CDR3 protein: CASSLQPGDGGEQFF

V gene: TRBV6-6
J gene: TRBJ2-7
D gene: TRBD1
clone size: -
CDR3 DNA: TGTGCCAGCAGCCCCCGGGACAGGGCCTACGAGCAGTACTTC
CDR3 protein: CASSPRDRAYEQYF

V gene: TRBV5-5
J gene: TRBJ2-7
D gene: TRBD1
clone size: -
CDR3 DNA: TGTGCCAGCACCTTAGACAGGGGGCCTTACGAGCAGTACTTC
CDR3 protein: CASTLDRGPYEQYF

V gene: TRBV4-1
J gene: TRBJ1-2
D gene: -
clone size: -
CDR3 DNA: TGCGCCAGCAGCCAAGGGTTACGCAGGGCCCTCGTTGGCTACACCTTC
CDR3 protein: CASSQGLRRALVGYTF

V gene: TRBV5-1
J gene: TRBJ2-1
D gene: TRBD2
clone size: -
CDR3 DNA: TGCGCCAGCAGTAATAGCGGGAGTGATGAGCAGTTCTTC
CDR3 protein: CASSNSGSDEQFF

V gene: TRBV29-1
J gene: TRBJ1-4
D gene: -
clone size: once
CDR3 DNA: TGCAGCGTTGAAGATCTTAGAGGGACTAATGAAAAACTGTTTTTT
CDR3 protein: CSVEDLRGTNEKLFF

V gene: TRBV28
J gene: TRBJ2-7
D gene: -
clone size: -
CDR3 DNA: TGTGCCAGCACTCTTGGGGCGGATCCCTACGAGCAGTACTTC
CDR3 protein: CASTLGADPYEQYF

V gene: TRBV18
J gene: TRBJ1-3
D gene: -
clone size: -
CDR3 DNA: TGTGCCAGCTCCCCCCCAGGGGCTGGAAACACCATATATTTT
CDR3 protein: CASSPPGAGNTIYF

V gene: TRBV28
J gene: TRBJ2-5
D gene: -
clone size: -
CDR3 DNA: TGTGCCAGCAGTTTGTGGGGGAAGACCCAGTACTTC
CDR3 protein: CASSLWGKTQYF

V gene: TRBV2
J gene: TRBJ1-5
D gene: -
clone size: -
CDR3 DNA: TGTGCCAGCGGTCAGGAGTTCAATCAGCCCCAGCATTTT
CDR3 protein: CASGQEFNQPQHF

V gene: TRBV6-5
J gene: TRBJ2-7
D gene: -
clone size: -
CDR3 DNA: TGTGCCAGCAGTACCCCGGGGCCAGGGCAGTACTTC
CDR3 protein: CASSTPGPGQYF

V gene: TRBV5-1
J gene: TRBJ2-5
D gene: TRBD2
clone size: -
CDR3 DNA: TGCGCCAGCAGCCCCTTACTAGCGGGAGGGCAAGAGACCCAGTACTTC
CDR3 protein: CASSPLLAGGQETQYF

V gene: TRBV5-5
J gene: TRBJ1-1
D gene: -
clone size: -
CDR3 DNA: TGTGCCAGCACCCTGGCAGGGGCCCTAGTGACTGAAGCTTTCTTT
CDR3 protein: CASTLAGALVTEAFF

V gene: TRBV24-1
J gene: TRBJ1-4
D gene: -
clone size: once
CDR3 DNA: TGTGCCACCAGTGATCCCAGGGAACCCGGCGAAAAACTGTTTTTT
CDR3 protein: CATSDPREPGEKLFF

V gene: TRBV7-2
J gene: TRBJ2-7
D gene: -
clone size: -
CDR3 DNA: TGTGCCAGCAGCTTGGGTCGAACCTACGAGCAGTACTTC
CDR3 protein: CASSLGRTYEQYF

V gene: TRBV9
J gene: TRBJ2-1
D gene: -
clone size: -
CDR3 DNA: TGTGCCAGCAGCGTAGGGGACTCCTACAATGAGCAGTTCTTC
CDR3 protein: CASSVGDSYNEQFF

V gene: TRBV11-2
J gene: TRBJ2-3
D gene: -
clone size: -
CDR3 DNA: TGTGCCAGCAGTCCCAGCGACGGACTCGCGGGGAATACGCAGTATTTT
CDR3 protein: CASSPSDGLAGNTQYF

V gene: TRBV30
J gene: TRBJ1-6
D gene: -
clone size: -
CDR3 DNA: TGTGCCTGGAGGATTCAGGGAAGACTAAATTCACCCCTCCACTTT
CDR3 protein: CAWRIQGRLNSPLHF

V gene: TRBV7-9
J gene: TRBJ1-4
D gene: -
clone size: -
CDR3 DNA: TGTGCCAGCAGCTTGTCTGAAAAACTGTTTTTT
CDR3 protein: CASSLSEKLFF

V gene: TRBV10-2
J gene: TRBJ1-2
D gene: -
clone size: -
CDR3 DNA: TGCGCCAGCAGTGCTGCGGCGCTCTATGGCTACACCTTC
CDR3 protein: CASSAAALYGYTF

V gene: TRBV21-1
J gene: TRBJ1-4
D gene: -
clone size: -
CDR3 DNA: TGTGCCAGCAGCAATTTAGAAAATGAAAAACTGTTTTTT
CDR3 protein: CASSNLENEKLFF

V gene: TRBV30
J gene: TRBJ2-7
D gene: -
clone size: -
CDR3 DNA: TGTGCCTGGAGTCTCCCCGGGGGGCCTAGCCTCGAGCAGTACTTC
CDR3 protein: CAWSLPGGPSLEQYF

V gene: TRBV5-4
J gene: TRBJ2-5
D gene: TRBD2
clone size: -
CDR3 DNA: TGTGCCAGCAGCTTGCTAGCGGGGGGACGAGCGGAGACCCAGTACTTC
CDR3 protein: CASSLLAGGRAETQYF

V gene: TRBV4-1
J gene: TRBJ2-1
D gene: TRBD1
clone size: -
CDR3 DNA: TGCGCCAGCAGCCCCTTAGGACGGGGACAGGGTAAGAGTAATGAGCAGTTCTTC
CDR3 protein: CASSPLGRGQGKSNEQFF

V gene: TRBV7-2
J gene: TRBJ2-5
D gene: -
clone size: -
CDR3 DNA: TGTGCCAGCAGCTTTTACCAACAAGAGACCCAGTACTTC
CDR3 protein: CASSFYQQETQYF

V gene: TRBV2
J gene: TRBJ2-3
D gene: -
clone size: once
CDR3 DNA: TGTGCCAGCAGCCTACGGAGAACTAGCACAGATACGCAGTATTTT
CDR3 protein: CASSLRRTSTDTQYF

V gene: TRBV12-5
J gene: TRBJ1-2
D gene: TRBD1
clone size: -
CDR3 DNA: TGTGCTAGTGGTTTGGTATTAAAGGGGGCCGGCGGCTACACCTTC
CDR3 protein: CASGLVLKGAGGYTF

V gene: TRBV30
J gene: TRBJ1-6
D gene: -
clone size: -
CDR3 DNA: TGTGCCTGGAGTGTAGAGACAGCTAATTCACCCCTCCACTTT
CDR3 protein: CAWSVETANSPLHF

V gene: TRBV28
J gene: TRBJ1-2
D gene: -
clone size: -
CDR3 DNA: TGTGCCAGCAGTTTAGGGGGGAGGATAGGTGGCTACACCTTC
CDR3 protein: CASSLGGRIGGYTF

V gene: TRBV7-2
J gene: TRBJ2-1
D gene: TRBD2
clone size: -
CDR3 DNA: TGTGCCAGCAGCAACGCCCGTCGGGGGGGTTGGAATGAGCAGTTCTTC
CDR3 protein: CASSNARRGGWNEQFF

V gene: TRBV23-1
J gene: TRBJ1-2
D gene: -
clone size: -
CDR3 DNA: TGCGCCAGCAGTAGGGGGAGGTATGGCTACACCTTC
CDR3 protein: CASSRGRYGYTF

V gene: TRBV13
J gene: TRBJ2-7
D gene: TRBD1
clone size: -
CDR3 DNA: TGTGCCAGCAGCACTGACAGGGGTGTCACCTACGAGCAGTACTTC
CDR3 protein: CASSTDRGVTYEQYF

V gene: TRBV28
J gene: TRBJ1-1
D gene: -
clone size: -
CDR3 DNA: TGTGCCAGCAGCCAGAGCGGGGTAGCTGAAGCTTTCTTT
CDR3 protein: CASSQSGVAEAFF

V gene: TRBV5-1
J gene: TRBJ1-2
D gene: -
clone size: -
CDR3 DNA: TGCGCCAGCAGCTTGGATGGGGTCCCTGGCTACACCTTC
CDR3 protein: CASSLDGVPGYTF

V gene: TRBV3-1/TRBV3-2
J gene: TRBJ1-5
D gene: -
clone size: -
CDR3 DNA: TGTGCCAGCAGCCGGTTGACGGTAGTAAATCAGCCCCAGCATTTT
CDR3 protein: CASSRLTVVNQPQHF

V gene: TRBV7-9
J gene: TRBJ2-5
D gene: TRBD1
clone size: -
CDR3 DNA: TGTGCCAGCAGCAAGACAGGGGGACGGGAGACCCAGTACTTC
CDR3 protein: CASSKTGGRETQYF

V gene: TRBV6-1
J gene: TRBJ2-6
D gene: -
clone size: once
CDR3 DNA: TGTGCCAGCAGTGAACGATCCATCTCTGGGGCCAACGTCCTGACTTTC
CDR3 protein: CASSERSISGANVLTF

V gene: TRBV4-2
J gene: TRBJ2-2
D gene: TRBD2
clone size: -
CDR3 DNA: TGTGCCAGCACCCGTACTTCTTTAGCGGGAATCACCGGGGAGCTGTTTTTT
CDR3 protein: CASTRTSLAGITGELFF

V gene: TRBV4-3
J gene: TRBJ1-3
D gene: -
clone size: -
CDR3 DNA: TGCGCCAGCAGCCAAGAATGGACCCCAAACCTAAACACCATATATTTT
CDR3 protein: CASSQEWTPNLNTIYF